Shown below are 3 T cell receptor beta chains from a single sample sequenced in a study of T cell clonality in common variable immunodeficiency. TCRdb's copy holds only in-frame clones and misses some; the assay was immunoSEQ multiplex PCR. The table lists about 42,000 clones, with no singletons. Specimen: peripheral blood mononuclear cells. These receptors all stem from a person between 18 and 69 years old in good health.

This clone was seen at least ten times. Read sequence stops 3 residues before the CDR3 end, and the germline J gene provides the missing end. The chain is built from TRBV5-4 and TRBJ2-2; 7 positions match TRBD1. Germline V CDR1 and CDR2: SGHNT, YYREEE (reference sequence). Trimming took 4 bases from V and 6 from J; bases not matched to a gene: 9. This CDR3 is built from 15 residues. The CDR3 region is CASSPRDSKAGELFF. CDR3 bases read: TGTGCCAGCAGCCCCCGGGACAGTAAAGCCGGGGAG. The entire variable domain, with the rest obtained from reference TRBV5-4 and TRBJ2-2, is as follows: ETGVTQSPTHLIKTRGQQVTLRCSSQSGHNTVSWYQQALGQGPQFIFQYYREEENGRGNFPPRFSGLQFPNYSSELNVNALELDDSALYLCASSPRDSKAGELFFGEGSRLTVL.

This clone has at least ten counts. The read falls 3 residues short of the CDR3 end, and the missing part is taken from the germline J gene. The chain couples TRBV29-1 to TRBJ1-2; TRBD1 is a possible D gene (6 bases). The V end lost 4 bases, the J end lost 7 bases, and 19 bases lay between the germline ends. CDR1 and CDR2 (germline): SQVTM, ANQGSEA. The CDR3 consists of 14 residues. The sequenced CDR3 bases are TGCAGCGTTGCTAAACCCTACAGGGAAGGTGGC. It yields the protein CSVAKPYREGG. In full, the CDR3 is CSVAKPYREGGYTF.

At least ten counts were recorded for this clone. The read stops 3 residues short of the end of the CDR3; the missing end is completed from the germline J gene. The rearrangement links TRBV4-1 to TRBJ1-4; TRBD1 agrees at 9 bases. The CDR3 sequence is 17 residues long. V dropped 4 bases and J dropped 1; count of bases not matched to a gene: 7. The germline V gene has CDR1 MGHRA and CDR2 YSYEKL. Incomplete CDR3 DNA: TGCGCCAGCAGCCGCTCGGGACAGGGCCGAACTAATGAAAAA. It codes for CASSRSGQGRTNEK. The entire CDR3 reads CASSRSGQGRTNEKLFF.